The 30 T cell receptor beta chains presented below share a single source sample, sequenced in a study of cytomegalovirus exposure and HLA in healthy donors. A multiplex PCR was run with 60 Vbeta primers and 13 Jbeta primers. The repertoire was sequenced with immunoSEQ multiplex PCR; TCRdb's copy has only in-frame clones and lacks some. The top ten clones hold about 6.8% of a sample with about 110,000 clones, more than 60% of them seen once. What was sequenced was PBMCs. Receptors originate from a man between 25 and 39 years old in good health and CMV-seropositive.

This chain joins TRBV29-1 and TRBJ1-1; D unresolved. Per germline, CDR1 SQVTM and CDR2 ANQGSEA. The CDR3 extends over 14 amino acids. Trimming took off 0 bases at V and 5 bases at J, with 13 bases between the two ends. DNA for the CDR3: TGCAGCGTTGAAGATATTAGTCGGGGTACTGAAGCTTTCTTT. This gives the protein CSVEDISRGTEAFF.

The rearrangement uses TRBV30 and TRBJ1-1; TRBD1 matches 7 bases. Germline V CDR1 and CDR2: GTSNPN, SVGIG (reference sequence). The CDR3 totals 16 residues. Trimming at V came to 2 bases and at J to 3 bases, leaving 12 bases not matched to a gene. DNA for the CDR3: TGTGCCTGGAGTCGCAGGGGGAGTTTAGGTGACACTGAAGCTTTCTTT. Translated, it gives CAWSRRGSLGDTEAFF.

The chain uses TRBV5-1 and TRBJ2-3, with TRBD2 matching over 9 bases. Trimming took 3 bases from V and 4 from J; bases not matched to a gene: 3. Germline V gene lookup returns CDR1 SGHRS and CDR2 YFSETQ. The CDR3 consists of 14 residues. CDR3 in amino acids: CASSSTSGSDTQYF. In DNA form, the CDR3 reads TGCGCCAGCAGCTCGACTAGCGGCTCAGATACGCAGTATTTT.

In nucleotides, the CDR3 is TGTGCCAGCAGTTCAACAGGGCAAGTCTCTGGAAACACCATATATTTT. Its protein is CASSSTGQVSGNTIYF. This rearrangement joins TRBV27 to TRBJ1-3, with a weak D call TRBD1 (6 bases). The CDR3 runs 16 residues. Germline lookup yields CDR1 MNHEY and CDR2 SMNVEV (reference sequence). Trimming pared 4 bases from V and 0 bases from J, leaving 13 bases between.

This sequence joins TRBV13 and TRBJ1-5; D unresolved. The CDR3 spans 12 residues. Germline V lookup: CDR1 PRHDT, CDR2 FYEKMQ (reference sequence). Trimming pared 4 bases from V and 3 bases from J, leaving 4 bases between. The CDR3 protein is CASSSINQPQHF. The CDR3 DNA follows: TGTGCCAGCAGCTCAATCAATCAGCCCCAGCATTTT.

This CDR3 reads CASSFPGTGAEAFF. In DNA form, the CDR3 reads TGTGCCAGCAGTTTTCCCGGGACAGGGGCTGAAGCTTTCTTT. The chain carries TRBV27 and TRBJ1-1; TRBD1 aligns across 10 bases. The CDR3 is made up of 14 amino acids. The germline V gene has CDR1 MNHEY and CDR2 SMNVEV (reference sequence). The J segment lost 6 bases and the V segment lost 3 bases, leaving 4 bases of the junction unmatched.

The chain combines TRBV19 with TRBJ2-1, with 9 bases identical to TRBD1. The CDR3 contains 15 residues. The junction had 12 bases not matched to a gene; V was cut back by 8 bases and J by 7 bases. The germline V gene has CDR1 LNHDA and CDR2 SQIVND (reference sequence). CDR3 DNA: TGTGCCAGTGGGCTACAGGGGGCATCAGGGAATGAGCAGTTCTTC. Amino acid sequence: CASGLQGASGNEQFF.

V gene TRBV6-1 combines with J gene TRBJ2-5, with 11 bases matching TRBD1. The CDR3 contains 13 residues. Germline CDR1 reads MNHNS; CDR2 reads SASEGT. V lost 10 bases to trimming and J lost 7 bases; unmatched junction nucleotides: 8. The CDR3, as DNA: TGTGCCACCAAAAGGGACAGGGGGGGGACCCAGTACTTC. Protein sequence: CATKRDRGGTQYF.

V and J are TRBV10-3 and TRBJ2-5; D might be TRBD2 (6 bases). In germline, CDR1 is ENHRY, CDR2 SYGVKD. The V and J ends lost 3 bases and 1 base respectively, with 12 bases between them. CDR3 length: 15 amino acids. The CDR3 DNA reads as TGTGCCATCAGTGACAGCCGGGGGACCCAAGAGACCCAGTACTTC. Protein product: CAISDSRGTQETQYF.

The V call is TRBV6-1, the J call TRBJ2-7; D is perhaps TRBD1 (6 bases). The CDR3 consists of 16 residues. Germline V gene sequence: CDR1 MNHNS, CDR2 SASEGT. Trimming left V 0 bases short and J 9 bases short, with 21 bases between. CDR3 sequence: CASSEAPTGRLRLQYF. Written as DNA, the CDR3 is TGTGCCAGCAGTGAAGCCCCGACAGGACGCCTACGATTGCAGTACTTC.

V gene TRBV7-2 combines with J gene TRBJ2-1; 12 nucleotides line up with TRBD2. Germline CDR1 SGHTA, CDR2 FQGNSA. The J segment lost 8 bases and the V segment lost 4 bases, leaving 3 bases of the junction unmatched. This CDR3 comprises 14 residues. The CDR3 region is CASSSSGGAYEQFF. CDR3 coding DNA: TGTGCCAGCAGCTCTAGCGGGGGGGCCTATGAGCAGTTCTTC.

The chain joins TRBV5-4 to TRBJ2-1; 12 nucleotides line up with TRBD2. The CDR3 consists of 15 residues. The germline V gene has CDR1 SGHNT and CDR2 YYREEE (reference sequence). With V trimmed by 6 bases and J by 0 bases, 1 base remained unmatched. The CDR3: CASTSGGASYNEQFF. CDR3 DNA sequence: TGTGCCAGCACTAGCGGGGGGGCCTCCTACAATGAGCAGTTCTTC. Supplemented by reference TRBV5-4 and TRBJ2-1, the full variable domain reads ETGVTQSPTHLIKTRGQQVTLRCSSQSGHNTVSWYQQALGQGPQFIFQYYREEENGRGNFPPRFSGLQFPNYSSELNVNALELDDSALYLCASTSGGASYNEQFFGPGTRLTVL.

This clone was observed once. Within the sample, other DNA sequences also encode this same CDR3. The rearrangement links TRBV5-4 to TRBJ2-5, with 12 bases lining up with TRBD2. The CDR3 covers 15 residues. Trimming cost V 2 bases and J 3 bases; bases outside gene matches: 2. Per the germline V gene, CDR1 is SGHNT and CDR2 is YYREEE (reference sequence). Here the CDR3 reads CASSFRLAGEETQYF. The CDR3 DNA follows: TGTGCCAGCAGCTTCAGACTAGCGGGGGAAGAGACCCAGTACTTC.

The chain recombines TRBV30 with TRBJ1-1; D possibly corresponds to TRBD1 (5 bases). CDR3 length: 13 residues. V was clipped by 2 bases and J by 3 bases, with 10 bases between them. Germline V gene sequence: CDR1 GTSNPN, CDR2 SVGIG (reference sequence). The CDR3 spells CAWSTGDDTEAFF. The CDR3 DNA reads as TGTGCCTGGAGTACGGGGGATGACACTGAAGCTTTCTTT.

The CDR3 is CAIRQGTYEQYF. DNA for the CDR3: TGTGCCATCCGACAGGGGACTTACGAGCAGTACTTC. The J gene is TRBJ2-7, the V gene TRBV2, with TRBD1 matching 8 bases. The CDR3 has 12 residues. Germline V gene sequence: CDR1 SNHLY, CDR2 FYNNEI. J lost 4 bases, V lost 10 bases, and 6 bases had no gene match.

A few counts support this clone. The chain couples TRBV10-3 to TRBJ2-1, with D possibly matching TRBD2 (5 bases). The V and J ends lost 3 bases and 8 bases respectively, with 17 bases between them. CDR1 and CDR2 from the germline V gene are ENHRY and SYGVKD. The CDR3 is 15 amino acids. CDR3 amino acids: CAISEIQAGRDEQFF. DNA of the CDR3: TGTGCCATCAGTGAAATCCAGGCGGGCCGCGATGAGCAGTTCTTC.

V and J are TRBV21-1 and TRBJ2-7; the D call in the table, TRBD2, was not verified against the DNA. TRBV21-1 is a listed pseudogene. CDR3 length: 16 amino acids. In DNA, the CDR3 is TGTGCCAGCGTCTTAGCGGGGGGCTTTAGCTCCTACGAGCAGTACTTC. This translates into CASVLAGGFSSYEQYF.

CDR3: CASSLGMTEFGYTF. CDR3 nucleotide sequence: TGTGCCAGCAGCTTAGGAATGACAGAGTTTGGCTACACCTTC. The chain uses TRBV5-5 and TRBJ1-2; weak D call: TRBD1 (5 bases). CDR1 is SGHKS, CDR2 YYEKEE, per germline (reference sequence). The CDR3 is 14 residues long. The V end lost 2 bases, the J end lost 7 bases, and 15 bases lay between the germline ends.

V usage is TRBV6-5 and J usage is TRBJ2-3, with a weak D call TRBD2 (5 bases). There are 15 residues in the CDR3. Germline CDR1 is MNHEY and CDR2 is SVGAGI. The V gene lost 6 bases and the J gene lost 2 bases, with 15 bases spanning the gap. CDR3 in amino acids: CASSPEGANTDTQYF. The CDR3 coding sequence is TGTGCCAGCAGCCCCGAGGGAGCGAACACAGATACGCAGTATTTT.

Concerning this clone: At one end the junction does not follow the germline gene, possibly because of a read error. Here the CDR3 DNA reads TGTTCCAGCAGCTTTAGTGGCAGGGGTTACTATGGCTACACCTTC. Its translation is CSSSFSGRGYYGYTF. The chain uses TRBV7-9 and TRBJ1-2; D is perhaps TRBD1 (6 bases). The CDR3 is 15 amino acids. CDR1 is SEHNR, CDR2 FQNEAQ, per germline (reference sequence).

This clone was recorded a few times. The chain uses TRBV5-1 and TRBJ1-4; perhaps TRBD1 as D (6 bases). V lost 3 bases, J lost 7 bases, and 10 bases lay in between. CDR3 length equals 13 residues. Germline lookup yields CDR1 SGHRS and CDR2 YFSETQ. The CDR3 DNA reads TGCGCCAGCAGCTCCCTACAGGGTGAAAAACTGTTTTTT. Its translation is CASSSLQGEKLFF.

The CDR3 DNA reads TGTGCCAGCAGCAAATCTTGGGCCCAGCCCCAGCATTTT. Translating gives CASSKSWAQPQHF. The rearrangement joins TRBV21-1 to TRBJ1-5; the DNA was not compared with TRBD1, the D call given in the table. TRBV21-1 is flagged as a pseudogene. The CDR3 runs 13 residues.

In this sample, this clone turned up many times. The chain combines TRBV5-5 with TRBJ1-1, with D perhaps matching TRBD1 (5 bases). Trimming stripped 3 bases from V and 5 bases from J, with 14 bases between. The CDR3 runs to 14 residues. In germline, CDR1 is SGHKS, CDR2 YYEKEE (reference sequence). The CDR3 here is CASSYGGGGTEAFF. The CDR3 region has the DNA TGTGCCAGCAGCTACGGCGGGGGGGGAACTGAAGCTTTCTTT.

The chain links TRBV7-6 to TRBJ2-1; the D gene is possibly TRBD1 (6 bases). Deletions cut 1 base from V and 9 bases from J, with 10 bases between. This CDR3 has 13 amino acids. Germline CDR1 SGHVS, CDR2 FNYEAQ. This CDR3 is CASSLDQGPEQFF. Here the CDR3 DNA reads TGTGCCAGCAGCTTAGACCAGGGGCCTGAGCAGTTCTTC.

Only a few counts were recorded for this clone. The rearrangement links TRBV6-1 to TRBJ2-5, with TRBD1 as a possible D gene (5 bases). V lost 8 bases and J lost 5, with 15 bases in between. CDR3 size: 13 residues. Germline CDR1 and CDR2: MNHNS and SASEGT. The DNA for the CDR3 is TGTGCCAGCGGATGGAAGGGGTTGGAGACCCAGTACTTC. Translated: CASGWKGLETQYF.

The rearrangement joins TRBV7-9 to TRBJ2-7; tentatively, D is TRBD2 (5 bases). The CDR3 loop spans 14 amino acids. The V gene's germline CDR1 is SEHNR and CDR2 FQNEAQ (reference sequence). Trimming left V 2 bases short and J 0 bases short, with 8 bases between. The CDR3 DNA reads as TGTGCCAGCAGCTTACAAGGGAGCTCCTACGAGCAGTACTTC. Translating gives CASSLQGSSYEQYF.

The chain links TRBV9 to TRBJ2-1, with 10 bases that match TRBD2. The CDR3 has 14 amino acids. From germline, CDR1 is SGDLS and CDR2 YYNGEE. Trimming removed 3 bases from V and 9 bases from J; junction bases left unmatched: 6. The CDR3 here is CASSALAGESEQFF. CDR3 DNA: TGTGCCAGCAGCGCCCTAGCGGGGGAGAGTGAGCAGTTCTTC.

The genes are TRBV19 and TRBJ1-5; D uncertain. The CDR3 sequence is 13 residues long. Germline CDR1 reads LNHDA; CDR2 reads SQIVND (reference sequence). Trimming shortened V by 3 bases and J by 4 bases, and 7 bases separated the two germline ends. The CDR3 nucleotides read TGTGCCAGTAGTATGGCCGGGAATCAGCCCCAGCATTTT. The encoded protein is CASSMAGNQPQHF.

This sequence joins TRBV30 and TRBJ1-6, with 10 bases matching TRBD1. The CDR3 is 17 amino acids. The germline V gene has CDR1 GTSNPN and CDR2 SVGIG (reference sequence). The V gene end was trimmed by 2 bases and the J gene end by 10 bases; junction bases not matched to a gene: 14. The CDR3 loop is CAWSQPRDRGIRSPLHF. CDR3 nucleotide sequence: TGTGCCTGGAGTCAGCCTCGGGACAGGGGAATCAGATCACCCCTCCACTTT.

This chain joins TRBV30 and TRBJ2-4, with 12 bases fitting TRBD2. Germline lookup yields CDR1 GTSNPN and CDR2 SVGIG (reference sequence). The CDR3 is made up of 18 amino acids. With V trimmed by 3 bases and J by 8 bases, 17 bases remained unmatched. In DNA form, the CDR3 reads TGTGCCTGGAGAGCGGACCGGGCTAGCGGGGGGGCGGGGGACATTCAGTACTTC. Residues: CAWRADRASGGAGDIQYF.